This is a list of T cell receptor beta chains from one sample in a study of T cell repertoires in cytomegalovirus infection. MiXCR, applied by TCRdb to the reads, yields one record per CDR3 protein. The table lists some 920,000 distinct CDR3 sequences, approximately 31% of them singletons. Which antigens these TCRs recognize remains unknown. The sample here was cultured CD8+ T cells from PBMCs, taken from culture after CMV antigen stimulation. Every receptor here comes from a human donor in good health (CMV status not recorded). Some clones in this sample may be carry-over from other donors' samples. Both conserved end residues are part of each CDR3. The order of the fields is clone size, J gene, V gene, D gene, CDR3 protein, CDR3 DNA. A D gene is named only where the DNA matches it firmly. Where a row states a size, it is once, few, many or the class of an expanded clone; other rows omit it.

NA,TRBJ1-5,TRBV27,NA,CASSLDWGNRQPQHF,TGTGCCAGCAGTTTAGATTGGGGGAATCGTCAGCCCCAGCATTTT
NA,TRBJ2-1,TRBV7-9,NA,CASRGFLYNEQFF,TGTGCCAGCAGAGGGTTCCTTTACAATGAGCAGTTCTTC
once,TRBJ2-1,TRBV9,NA,CASSLQGGMDEQFF,TGTGCCAGCAGCCTGCAGGGGGGCATGGATGAGCAGTTCTTC
NA,TRBJ2-3,TRBV7-3,NA,CASSLIRGGGADTQYF,TGTGCCAGCAGCTTAATACGTGGTGGGGGAGCAGATACGCAGTATTTT
few,TRBJ2-5,TRBV7-2,TRBD2,CASSPGLAGPGETQYF,TGTGCCAGCAGCCCGGGACTAGCGGGGCCGGGAGAGACCCAGTACTTC
NA,TRBJ1-1,TRBV11-2,NA,CASAEMNTEAFF,TGTGCCAGCGCAGAGATGAACACTGAAGCTTTCTTT
few,TRBJ2-3,TRBV27,NA,CASRPGTGYTDTQYF,TGTGCCAGCCGGCCAGGGACTGGTTACACAGATACGCAGTATTTT
NA,TRBJ1-5,TRBV11-2,NA,CASSLDLLQPQHF,TGTGCCAGCAGCCTGGACCTTTTGCAGCCCCAGCATTTT
many,TRBJ2-3,TRBV7-6,TRBD2,CASSPWTSLAPDTQYF,TGTGCCAGCAGCCCATGGACTAGCCTAGCCCCCGATACGCAGTATTTT
few,TRBJ2-3,TRBV12-3/TRBV12-4,NA,CASSLVSASTDTQYF,TGTGCCAGCAGTTTAGTATCGGCTAGCACAGATACGCAGTATTTT
few,TRBJ2-3,TRBV5-6,NA,CASSPKLDRADTQYF,TGTGCCAGCAGCCCGAAGTTGGACCGGGCAGATACGCAGTATTTT
NA,TRBJ1-1,TRBV2,NA,CASSDSTVSNTEAFF,TGTGCCAGCAGTGATTCGACAGTCTCGAACACTGAAGCTTTCTTT
NA,TRBJ1-2,TRBV12-3/TRBV12-4,NA,CASSLAERAYGYTF,TGTGCCAGCAGTTTAGCCGAGAGGGCCTATGGCTACACCTTC
few,TRBJ2-1,TRBV28,NA,CASPPSQSSYNEQFF,TGTGCCAGCCCCCCGAGCCAGAGCTCCTACAATGAGCAGTTCTTC
NA,TRBJ2-6,TRBV19,NA,CASSITFRVSGANVLTF,TGTGCCAGTAGTATAACCTTCAGGGTTTCTGGGGCCAACGTCCTGACTTTC
few,TRBJ2-3,TRBV28,NA,CASSFLGGLGTDTQYF,TGTGCCAGCAGTTTTCTGGGGGGGCTCGGCACAGATACGCAGTATTTT
few,TRBJ2-5,TRBV7-8,NA,CASSLDLGWGAQETQYF,TGTGCCAGCAGCTTAGATCTGGGGTGGGGCGCGCAAGAGACCCAGTACTTC
NA,TRBJ1-2,TRBV7-6,NA,CASSDGTNENYGYTF,TGTGCCAGCAGCGATGGGACTAACGAGAACTATGGCTACACCTTC
many,TRBJ2-5,TRBV7-2,NA,CASSLEWAATNLFPGTQYF,TGTGCCAGCAGCTTAGAATGGGCAGCAACCAATCTATTCCCCGGGACCCAGTACTTC
few,TRBJ2-1,TRBV2,NA,CASSEGSYNEQFF,TGTGCCAGCAGTGAAGGCAGCTACAATGAGCAGTTCTTC
few,TRBJ2-3,TRBV20-1,NA,CSAAPGPGGTDTQYF,TGCAGTGCTGCGCCGGGCCCGGGGGGCACAGATACGCAGTATTTT
NA,TRBJ1-1,TRBV19,TRBD1,CASVRQGSENTEAFF,TGTGCCAGCGTGCGACAGGGCTCTGAGAACACTGAAGCTTTCTTT
NA,TRBJ2-1,TRBV11-2,TRBD2,CASSLYFSGGANEQFF,TGTGCCAGCAGCTTATATTTTAGCGGGGGGGCCAATGAGCAGTTCTTC
NA,TRBJ2-1,TRBV6-1,NA,CASMFINEQFF,TGTGCCAGCATGTTCATCAATGAGCAGTTCTTC
NA,TRBJ2-7,TRBV27,NA,CASSHPQQEQYF,TGTGCCAGCAGTCACCCTCAACAGGAGCAGTACTTC
many,TRBJ2-5,TRBV7-8,TRBD1,CASSLDIFRTGGPAQYF,TGTGCCAGCAGCTTAGATATCTTCCGGACAGGGGGACCGGCCCAGTACTTC
few,TRBJ2-1,TRBV28,TRBD2,CASSLEGGGPYNEQFF,TGTGCCAGCAGTTTAGAGGGCGGGGGGCCATACAATGAGCAGTTCTTC
NA,TRBJ2-5,TRBV15,TRBD1,CATRGTDQETQYF,TGTGCCACGAGAGGGACAGATCAAGAGACCCAGTACTTC